This T cell receptor (beta chain) originates from a study of T cells in Graves' hyperthyroidism and ophthalmopathy. Regions amplified from RNA transcripts were the TCR beta CDR3 regions. The HTBI primer set was used in a first-round RT-PCR of the TCR CDR3. TCRdb used MiXCR to reprocess the multiplex PCR reads, holding one entry per CDR3 protein. The sample has some 800,000 distinct CDR3 sequences; over 35% are singletons. It was uncontrolled infection, other autoimmune disease, pregnancy or lactation that excluded patients. V lost 4 bases, J lost 2 bases, and 16 bases lay in between. Germline assignment: CDR1 SGHDT and CDR2 YYEEEE. The CDR3 is made up of 15 amino acids.

The sample was blood. The rearrangement joins TRBV5-6 to TRBJ2-7; possibly TRBD2 for D (5 bases). This TCR was sampled from a man between 18 and 29 years old with Graves' hyperthyroidism. As DNA, the CDR3 is TGTGCCAGCAGCCCCGGACCCGACGGGGCCTACGAGCAGTACTTC. It codes for CASSPGPDGAYEQYF.